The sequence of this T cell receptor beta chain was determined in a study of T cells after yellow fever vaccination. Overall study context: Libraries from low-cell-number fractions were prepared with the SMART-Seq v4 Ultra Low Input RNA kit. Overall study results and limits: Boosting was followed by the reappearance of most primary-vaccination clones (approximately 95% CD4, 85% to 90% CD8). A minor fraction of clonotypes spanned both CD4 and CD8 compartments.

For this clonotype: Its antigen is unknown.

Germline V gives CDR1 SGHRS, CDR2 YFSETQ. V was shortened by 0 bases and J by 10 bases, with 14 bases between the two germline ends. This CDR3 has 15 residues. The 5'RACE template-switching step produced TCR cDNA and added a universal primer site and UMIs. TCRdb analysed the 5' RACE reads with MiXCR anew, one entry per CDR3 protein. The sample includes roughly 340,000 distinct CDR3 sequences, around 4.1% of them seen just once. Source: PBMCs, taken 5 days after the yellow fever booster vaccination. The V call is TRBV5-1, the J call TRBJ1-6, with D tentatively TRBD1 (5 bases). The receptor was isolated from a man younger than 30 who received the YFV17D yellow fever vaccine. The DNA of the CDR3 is TGCGCCAGCAGCTTGGATGGCAGGGTGGGGTCACCCCTCCACTTT. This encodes CASSLDGRVGSPLHF.